This TCR beta chain was profiled in a study of CD8 T cells in Susac syndrome. Sequencing of TCR beta, carried out with a high-throughput approach, was applied to CD8+ and CD4+ T cells from the blood. The CDR3 runs 12 residues. Looked up from germline, CDR1 is LNHDA and CDR2 is SQIVND (reference sequence). The V end was cut by 3 bases, the J end by 2 bases, with 5 bases between. Random hexamers served to reverse transcribe roughly 0.45 to 1 ug RNA. One entry per CDR3 protein, called by TCRdb with MiXCR from the immunoSEQ multiplex PCR reads. The sample has around 190,000 distinct CDR3 sequences; 90% to 95% are singletons.

The rearrangement links TRBV19 to TRBJ2-7; D not certain. Sequencing used CD4+ T cells from PBMCs. This TCR derives from a human donor in good health. The DNA for the CDR3 is TGTGCCAGTAGTATGGGCCCCTACGAGCAGTACTTC. Its protein product is CASSMGPYEQYF.